This T cell receptor (beta chain) comes out of a study of CD4+ T cells in melanoma. Study-wide findings and caveats: CD8+ T cell, macrophage and B cell function reportedly correlated with neoantigen-specific CD4+ T cells. In melanoma, neoantigen-specific CD4+ T cells reportedly differed in differentiation state.

Clones were read by immunoSEQ multiplex PCR, and TCRdb kept only the in-frame ones, dropping some. The sample lists around 100,000 clones; roughly 90% were seen once. Germline assignment: CDR1 SGHRS and CDR2 YFSETQ. V was cut by 0 bases and J by 8 bases, with 14 bases left in between. This CDR3 spans 15 amino acids. With regard to this clone: The antigen remains unidentified.

V usage is TRBV5-1 and J usage is TRBJ1-4, with a possible D match to TRBD1 (5 bases). The specimen sequenced was peripheral blood. This receptor was obtained from a human donor with melanoma. CDR3 sequence reads: CASSLEGLVGEKLFF. The CDR3, as DNA: TGCGCCAGCAGCTTGGAGGGGCTGGTGGGAGAAAAACTGTTTTTT.